Listed here are 8 T cell receptor beta chains from one sample, sequenced in a study of cytomegalovirus exposure and HLA in healthy donors. The PCR employed 60 Vbeta primers together with 13 Jbeta primers. Assay: immunoSEQ multiplex PCR; the TCRdb copy retains only in-frame clones and omits some. The table gives roughly 57,000 clones; the top ten clones make up around 12% of it. The sequencing sample was made of PBMCs. These receptors were taken from a man younger than 30 in good health and CMV-seropositive.

This sequence joins TRBV6-1 and TRBJ2-7; D unresolved. The CDR3 contains 14 residues. Germline V CDR1 and CDR2: MNHNS, SASEGT. V dropped 4 bases and J dropped 7 bases, with 17 bases sitting between them. CDR3 sequence reads: CASSVAPMTGEQYF. CDR3 in DNA: TGTGCCAGCAGTGTGGCACCGATGACGGGTGAGCAGTACTTC.

The chain employs TRBV5-1 and TRBJ2-1; D might be TRBD2 (6 bases). Trimming took off 2 bases at V and 1 base at J, with 7 bases between the two ends. Per the germline V gene, CDR1 is SGHRS and CDR2 is YFSETQ. The CDR3 totals 14 residues. Here the CDR3 reads CASSFGGSYNEQFF. The CDR3 DNA sequence: TGCGCCAGCAGCTTCGGGGGTTCCTACAATGAGCAGTTCTTC.

This chain connects TRBV6-6 to TRBJ2-3; D ambiguous. CDR1 MNHNY and CDR2 SVGAGI come from the germline V gene (reference sequence). The CDR3 has 12 amino acids. The V gene lost 6 bases and the J gene lost 4 bases, with 8 bases spanning the gap. CDR3 bases: TGTGCCAGCAGCCTACGTCCAGATACGCAGTATTTT. Translating it yields CASSLRPDTQYF.

The CDR3 spells CAWSLEWRDTQYF. The CDR3 nucleotides read TGTGCCTGGAGTTTGGAATGGAGGGATACGCAGTATTTT. The chain links TRBV30 to TRBJ2-3; a weak D match, TRBD2 (5 bases). Germline assignment: CDR1 GTSNPN and CDR2 SVGIG (reference sequence). This CDR3 has 13 residues. Trimming took 2 bases from V and 6 from J, leaving 12 bases between them.

V and J are TRBV10-3 and TRBJ1-1; D might be TRBD1 (6 bases). This CDR3 is built from 11 residues. Per the germline V gene, CDR1 is ENHRY and CDR2 is SYGVKD. V was shortened by 7 bases and J by 6 bases, with 9 bases between the two germline ends. CDR3 in DNA: TGTGCCATCATCCAGGGGTCTGAAGCTTTCTTT. The encoded protein is CAIIQGSEAFF.

The V call is TRBV25-1, the J call TRBJ1-3; no clear D. This CDR3 has 14 residues. The V end was cut by 7 bases, the J end by 3 bases, with 13 bases between. CDR1 is MGHDK, CDR2 SYGVNS, per germline. CDR3 nucleotides: TGTGCCAGCACTCAAGGAGGGTATGGAAACACCATATATTTT. It is translated as CASTQGGYGNTIYF.

The chain links TRBV5-4 to TRBJ1-1, with D perhaps TRBD1 (5 bases). Germline CDR1 is SGHNT and CDR2 is YYREEE (reference sequence). V was trimmed by 0 bases and J by 0 bases, leaving 12 bases between them. The CDR3 sequence is 16 residues long. The CDR3, as DNA: TGTGCCAGCAGCTTGGAGCCCCAGGGCTTGAACACTGAAGCTTTCTTT. Translation gives CASSLEPQGLNTEAFF.

The V and J genes are TRBV5-8 and TRBJ2-5; D perhaps matches TRBD1 (6 bases). The J call is uncertain, as TRBJ2-7 better fits the DNA end. Germline CDR1 reads SGHTS; CDR2 reads YDEGEE. The CDR3 consists of 12 residues. The CDR3 here is CASSLTGYEQYF. The CDR3 nucleotides read TGTGCCAGCAGCTTGACAGGGTACGAGCAGTACTTC.